This TCR beta chain was identified in a study of cytomegalovirus exposure and HLA in healthy donors. Study context: A subsequent analysis stated that the 100 to 150 validation repertoires were run on the same platform as the roughly 670 first-cohort repertoires. Points from the study as a whole: In the 120 or so validation repertoires, under 95% of cluster scores exceeded 0, per a later analysis. The classifier reportedly diagnosed cytomegalovirus status with high specificity and sensitivity.

The CDR3 is made up of 17 amino acids. Per germline, CDR1 SNHLY and CDR2 FYNNEI. Germline trimming cut 0 bases from V and 6 bases from J; bases unmatched to any gene: 9. About this clone: What it binds is not known.

Donors came from a validation cohort of 95 to 150 subjects, distinct from the first 666-subject cohort. Only in-frame clones appear in the TCRdb table, and some are missing; sequencing was by immunoSEQ multiplex PCR. The sample lists 100,000 or so clones; about 85% were seen once. The chain couples TRBV2 to TRBJ2-3; TRBD2 matches 10 bases. The sequence was obtained from a man aged 18 to 35 in good health and CMV-seropositive. What was sequenced was PBMCs. CDR3 in DNA: TGTGCCAGCAGTGAAGCCCCCATAGCGGGAGGTTTCGATACGCAGTATTTT. Translated: CASSEAPIAGGFDTQYF.